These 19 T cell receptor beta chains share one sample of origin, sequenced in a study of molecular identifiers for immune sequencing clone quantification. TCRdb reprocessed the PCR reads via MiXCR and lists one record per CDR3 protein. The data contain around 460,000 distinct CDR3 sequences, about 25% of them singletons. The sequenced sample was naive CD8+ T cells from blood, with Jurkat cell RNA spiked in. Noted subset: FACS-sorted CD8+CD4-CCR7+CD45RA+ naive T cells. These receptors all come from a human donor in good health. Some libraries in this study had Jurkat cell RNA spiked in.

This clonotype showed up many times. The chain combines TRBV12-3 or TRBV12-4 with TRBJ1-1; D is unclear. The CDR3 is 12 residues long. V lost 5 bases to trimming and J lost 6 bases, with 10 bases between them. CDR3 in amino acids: CASSGSGSEAFF. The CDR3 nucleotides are TGTGCCAGCAGTGGGTCAGGTTCTGAAGCTTTCTTT.

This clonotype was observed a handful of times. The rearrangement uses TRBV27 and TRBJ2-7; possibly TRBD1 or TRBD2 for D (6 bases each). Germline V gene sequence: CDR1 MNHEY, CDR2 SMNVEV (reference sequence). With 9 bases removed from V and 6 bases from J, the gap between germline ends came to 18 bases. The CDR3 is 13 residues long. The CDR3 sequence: CASKGGRPGEQYF. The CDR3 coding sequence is TGTGCCAGTAAGGGGGGCCGTCCGGGCGAGCAGTACTTC.

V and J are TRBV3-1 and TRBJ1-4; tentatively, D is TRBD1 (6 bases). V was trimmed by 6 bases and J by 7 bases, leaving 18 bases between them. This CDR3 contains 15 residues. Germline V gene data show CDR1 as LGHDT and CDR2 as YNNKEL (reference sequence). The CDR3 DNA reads TGTGCCAGCAGATCATCAGGGGAGGATCGTGAAAAACTGTTTTTT. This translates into CASRSSGEDREKLFF.

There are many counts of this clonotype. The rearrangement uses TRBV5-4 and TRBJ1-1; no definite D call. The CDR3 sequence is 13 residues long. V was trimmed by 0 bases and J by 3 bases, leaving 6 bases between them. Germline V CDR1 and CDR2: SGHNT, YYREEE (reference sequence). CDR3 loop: CASSLGMDTEAFF. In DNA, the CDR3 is TGTGCCAGCAGCTTGGGGATGGACACTGAAGCTTTCTTT.

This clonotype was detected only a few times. CDR3 in amino acids: CSARPLTSGSETQYF. For the CDR3, the DNA is TGCAGTGCTAGACCGCTGACTAGCGGGAGTGAGACCCAGTACTTC. The chain couples TRBV20-1 to TRBJ2-5; 12 nucleotides agree with TRBD2. Losses at the gene ends were 2 bases for V and 5 bases for J; bases not matched to a gene: 6. CDR1 is DFQATT and CDR2 is SNEGSKA in the germline V gene (reference sequence). This CDR3 region has 15 residues.

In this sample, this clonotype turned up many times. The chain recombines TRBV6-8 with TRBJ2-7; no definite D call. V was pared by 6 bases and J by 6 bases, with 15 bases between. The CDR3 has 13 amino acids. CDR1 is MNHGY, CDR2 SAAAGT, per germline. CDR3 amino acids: CASRLRTPGEQYF. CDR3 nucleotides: TGTGCCAGCAGACTGCGAACCCCGGGCGAGCAGTACTTC.

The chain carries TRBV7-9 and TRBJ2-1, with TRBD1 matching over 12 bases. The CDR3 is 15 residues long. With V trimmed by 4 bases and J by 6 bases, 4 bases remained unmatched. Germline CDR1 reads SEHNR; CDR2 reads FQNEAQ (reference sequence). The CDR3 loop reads CASSSPGQGANEQFF. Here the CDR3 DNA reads TGTGCCAGCAGCTCTCCGGGACAGGGGGCCAATGAGCAGTTCTTC.

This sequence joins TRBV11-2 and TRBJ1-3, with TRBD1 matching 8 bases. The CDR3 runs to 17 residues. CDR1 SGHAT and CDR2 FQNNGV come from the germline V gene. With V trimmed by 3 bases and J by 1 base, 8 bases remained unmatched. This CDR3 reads CASSLWPGQESGNTIYF. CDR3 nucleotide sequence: TGTGCCAGCAGCTTGTGGCCGGGACAGGAGTCTGGAAACACCATATATTTT.

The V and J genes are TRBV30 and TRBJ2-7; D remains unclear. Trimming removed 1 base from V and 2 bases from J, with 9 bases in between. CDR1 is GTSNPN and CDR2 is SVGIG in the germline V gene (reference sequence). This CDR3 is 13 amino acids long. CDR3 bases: TGTGCCTGGAGTGAAGGGCAGGCCTACGAGCAGTACTTC. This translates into CAWSEGQAYEQYF.

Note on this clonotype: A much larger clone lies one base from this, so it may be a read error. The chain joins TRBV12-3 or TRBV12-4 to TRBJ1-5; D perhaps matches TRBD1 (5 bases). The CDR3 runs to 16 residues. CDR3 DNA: TGTGCCAGCAGTAAACGACAGAGCGGGCGCAATCAGCCCCAGCAATTT. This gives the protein CASSKRQSGRNQPQQF.

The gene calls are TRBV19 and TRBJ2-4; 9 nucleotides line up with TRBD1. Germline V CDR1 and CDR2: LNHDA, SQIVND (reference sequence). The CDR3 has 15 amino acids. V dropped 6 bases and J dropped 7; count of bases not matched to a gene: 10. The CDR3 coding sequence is TGTGCCAGTAGCCTGGACAGGGGCGGTTGGAACATTCAGTACTTC. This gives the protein CASSLDRGGWNIQYF.

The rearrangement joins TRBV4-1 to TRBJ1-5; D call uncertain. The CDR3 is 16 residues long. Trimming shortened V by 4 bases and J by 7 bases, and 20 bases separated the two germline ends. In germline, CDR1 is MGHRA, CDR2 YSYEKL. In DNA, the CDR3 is TGCGCCAGCAGCCCCGGGGAGAGACGGTATGTGCAGCCCCAGCATTTT. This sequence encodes CASSPGERRYVQPQHF.

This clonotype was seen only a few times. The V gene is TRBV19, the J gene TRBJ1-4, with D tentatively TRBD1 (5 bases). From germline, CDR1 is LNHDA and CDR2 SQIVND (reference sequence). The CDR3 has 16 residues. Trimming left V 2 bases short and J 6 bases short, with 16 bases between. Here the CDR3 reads CASSIQLGAVDEKLFF. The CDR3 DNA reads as TGTGCCAGTAGTATACAGCTCGGGGCGGTAGATGAAAAACTGTTTTTT.

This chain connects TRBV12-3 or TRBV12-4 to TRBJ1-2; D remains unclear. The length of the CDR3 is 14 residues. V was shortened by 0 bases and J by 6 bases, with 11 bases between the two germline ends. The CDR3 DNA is TGTGCCAGCAGTTTAGCTAAATTGGCCCATGGCTACACCTTC. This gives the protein CASSLAKLAHGYTF.

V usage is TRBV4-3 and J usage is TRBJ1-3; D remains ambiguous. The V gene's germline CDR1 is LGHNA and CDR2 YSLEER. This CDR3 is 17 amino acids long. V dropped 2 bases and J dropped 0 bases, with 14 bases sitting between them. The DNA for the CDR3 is TGCGCCAGCAGCCAAAATCCAACGGGCTACTCTGGAAACACCATATATTTT. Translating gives CASSQNPTGYSGNTIYF.

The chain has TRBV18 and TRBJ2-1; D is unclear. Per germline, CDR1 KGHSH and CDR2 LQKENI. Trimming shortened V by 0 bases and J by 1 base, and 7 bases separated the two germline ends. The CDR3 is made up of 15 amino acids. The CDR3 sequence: CASSPPTLSYNEQFF. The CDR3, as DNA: TGTGCCAGCTCACCACCGACCTTGTCCTACAATGAGCAGTTCTTC.

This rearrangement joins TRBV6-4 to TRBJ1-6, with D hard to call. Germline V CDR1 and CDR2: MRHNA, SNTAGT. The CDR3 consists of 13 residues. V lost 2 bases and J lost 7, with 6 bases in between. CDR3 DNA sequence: TGTGCCAGCAGTGACACTTGGAATTCACCCCTCCACTTT. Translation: CASSDTWNSPLHF.

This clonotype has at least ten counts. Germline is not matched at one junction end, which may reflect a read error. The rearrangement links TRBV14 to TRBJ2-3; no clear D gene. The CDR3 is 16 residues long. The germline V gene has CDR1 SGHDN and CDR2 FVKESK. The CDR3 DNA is TGTGCCAGCAGCCAAGAGTGGAATAGCTACACACATACGCAGTATTTT. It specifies CASSQEWNSYTHTQYF.

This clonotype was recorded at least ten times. CDR3: CASSPDGNLNIQYF. CDR3 nucleotide sequence: TGTGCCAGCAGCCCAGACGGGAATTTAAACATTCAGTACTTC. J is TRBJ2-4 and V is TRBV5-4, with a possible D match to TRBD2 (5 bases). Germline V gene lookup returns CDR1 SGHNT and CDR2 YYREEE (reference sequence). This CDR3 contains 14 residues. Trimming took off 4 bases at V and 6 bases at J, with 14 bases between the two ends.